Below, one T cell receptor (beta chain) is given with its context. The antigen remains undetermined. Read sequence stops 3 residues before the CDR3 end, and the germline J gene provides the missing end. The protocol was immunoSEQ multiplex PCR, while the TCRdb copy is restricted to in-frame clones and leaves out a portion. This sample contains over 25,000 clones. This entry is derived from a study of Tregs in tolerant kidney transplant recipients. Broader study findings: Tregs expanded with activated donor B cells seemed most donor-specific. Few patients were studied, so findings need validation in larger groups. For some patients, primers changed over time, blocking nucleotide-level comparison. Donor-specific Treg expansion exceeded global Treg expansion in tolerant patients, suggesting antigen drive.

This CDR3 is 12 amino acids long. The ends were cut back, 3 bases at V and 7 bases at J, with 10 bases in the middle. Germline V gene data show CDR1 as SGHRS and CDR2 as YFSETQ. This sequence was found in a human donor who received a combined kidney and bone marrow transplant. The source material was CD8+ T cells from blood, sampled before the transplant. The chain has TRBV5-1 and TRBJ1-2; D possibly corresponds to TRBD1 (5 bases). The covered CDR3 bases are TGCGCCAGCAGCTCACAGGACCCTGGC. Its protein product is CASSSQDPG. The entire CDR3 sequence reads CASSSQDPGYTF.